The TCR beta chain described here comes from a study of glioma-infiltrating T cells. Study-level results: Non-neoplastic patients had below-expected tissue-blood divergence, while all gliomas exceeded expectation. Only very few CDR3 sequences appeared in both tissue and blood.

Amplification of TCR alpha and beta CDR3 regions from RNA used iRepertoire nested multiplex PCR. One-step reverse transcription and amplification started from approximately 100-400 ng of tissue mRNA or PBMC total RNA. TCRdb called the multiplex PCR reads again in MiXCR, with one record for every CDR3 protein. Here the sample spans fewer than 200,000 distinct CDR3 sequences, over 25% being singletons. About this clonotype itself: Its specificity is unknown.

This CDR3 has 15 amino acids. V lost 4 bases, J lost 7 bases, and 19 bases lay in between. Germline V gene data show CDR1 as LNHDA and CDR2 as SQIVND (reference sequence). The rearrangement joins TRBV19 to TRBJ2-5, with unresolved D. Sequencing was performed on glioma tissue, nonneoplastic brain tissue, or PBMCs (not recorded which). This TCR derives from a human donor with low-grade glioma or glioblastoma, undergoing nonglioma brain surgery, or in good health (not recorded which). The CDR3 DNA reads TGTGCCAGTAGTACGACGGGCCACGACGTTGGGACCCAGTACTTC. This translates into CASSTTGHDVGTQYF.